This T cell receptor (beta chain) was profiled in a study of CXCR3-negative and CXCR3-positive naive CD8 T cells. Findings of the study overall: Both naive subsets, CXCR3-negative and CXCR3-positive, displayed similar TRBV-TRBJ usage, unlike memory cells.

Naive CD8+ T cells had a CD45RO-CCR7+CD27+CD95- phenotype. Points on this clonotype: Its antigen is unidentified.

This CDR3 comprises 14 residues. Per the germline V gene, CDR1 is MNHEY and CDR2 is SMNVEV (reference sequence). Researchers prepared the TRB cDNA libraries using 5' RACE with UMI labels. TCRdb reanalyzed the 5' RACE reads and collapses them to one entry per CDR3 protein, without DNA. This sample carries some 50,000 distinct CDR3 sequences, with approximately 1.6% going to the ten biggest clones. The origin of this receptor is a human donor in good health. Some clones in this sample may be carry-over from other donors' samples. Sequencing used naive CXCR3- CD8+ T cells from blood. Indicated subset: CD45RO-CCR7+CD27+CD95- naive CD8+ T cells lacking CXCR3 (TNR3-). V usage is TRBV27 and J usage is TRBJ1-6. The CDR3 reads CASSSGTENSPLHF.